These 22 T cell receptor beta chains were sequenced from one sample in a study of siplizumab effects on memory and regulatory T cells. The protocol was immunoSEQ multiplex PCR, while the TCRdb copy is restricted to in-frame clones and leaves out a portion. The profile shows approximately 120,000 clones, 93% of them singletons. Sequencing was done on a sample of non-Treg CD4+ T cells sorted from blood. The source is a human donor in good health.

This clone has a single count. The chain employs TRBV14 and TRBJ1-6; D might be TRBD1 (6 bases). The CDR3 is 15 residues long. Germline V CDR1 and CDR2: SGHDN, FVKESK. The V end lost 0 bases, the J end lost 9 bases, and 12 bases lay between the germline ends. As DNA, the CDR3 is TGTGCCAGCAGCCAAGAACAGGGCTATGGTTCACCCCTCCACTTT. This sequence encodes CASSQEQGYGSPLHF.

This chain connects TRBV6-6 to TRBJ2-7, with TRBD1 identical over 7 bases. The germline gives CDR1 MNHNY, CDR2 SVGAGI (reference sequence). V lost 2 bases to trimming and J lost 2 bases; unmatched junction nucleotides: 6. The CDR3 consists of 15 residues. CDR3 amino acids: CASSYPGTVPYEQYF. As DNA, the CDR3 is TGTGCCAGCAGTTACCCTGGGACAGTCCCCTACGAGCAGTACTTC.

The V gene is TRBV7-2, the J gene TRBJ2-4, with 11 bases aligning to TRBD2. The germline CDR1 and CDR2 sequences are SGHTA and FQGNSA. The trim removed 6 bases at V and 1 base at J, leaving 5 bases unmatched. CDR3 length equals 16 residues. The CDR3 region is CASSPASGGAKNIQYF. CDR3 DNA: TGTGCCAGCAGTCCTGCTAGCGGGGGGGCCAAAAACATTCAGTACTTC.

The V call is TRBV5-5, the J call TRBJ1-1; 9 bases are a match to TRBD1. Germline CDR1 reads SGHKS; CDR2 reads YYEKEE (reference sequence). With V trimmed by 7 bases and J by 4 bases, 8 bases remained unmatched. The CDR3 loop spans 14 amino acids. The CDR3 DNA sequence: TGTGCCAGCTGTTTAACAGGGGGCCTCACTGAAGCTTTCTTT. This encodes CASCLTGGLTEAFF.

The rearrangement links TRBV10-3 to TRBJ1-5; a possible D gene is TRBD1 (5 bases). In germline, CDR1 is ENHRY, CDR2 SYGVKD. This CDR3 contains 14 residues. Trimming shortened V by 2 bases and J by 7 bases, and 12 bases separated the two germline ends. CDR3 nucleotides: TGTGCCATCAGTGAGGTAGGGCGGGGGCAGCCCCAGCATTTT. Translated: CAISEVGRGQPQHF.

The chain has TRBV28 and TRBJ1-5; 7 positions match TRBD1. This CDR3 comprises 14 residues. Trimming at V came to 5 bases and at J to 3 bases, leaving 4 bases not matched to a gene. Germline CDR1 reads MDHEN; CDR2 reads SYDVKM. As DNA, the CDR3 is TGTGCCAGCAGTCTGACAGGGTTCAATCAGCCCCAGCATTTT. It codes for CASSLTGFNQPQHF.

V is TRBV5-6 and J is TRBJ1-2; a possible D gene is TRBD1 (5 bases). The CDR3 contains 14 residues. Trimming removed 5 bases from V and 3 bases from J, with 14 bases in between. The germline gives CDR1 SGHDT, CDR2 YYEEEE. This CDR3 is CASRETGTYYGYTF. CDR3 bases: TGTGCCAGCAGGGAAACCGGGACCTACTATGGCTACACCTTC. The complete variable domain, with remaining parts taken from reference TRBV5-6 and TRBJ1-2, reads DAGVTQSPTHLIKTRGQQVTLRCSPKSGHDTVSWYQQALGQGPQFIFQYYEEEERQRGNFPDRFSGHQFPNYSSELNVNALLLGDSALYLCASRETGTYYGYTFGSGTRLTVV.

The chain carries TRBV11-3 and TRBJ2-7; 8 bases map to TRBD1. V lost 5 bases to trimming and J lost 3 bases; unmatched junction nucleotides: 12. From germline, CDR1 is SGHNT and CDR2 YENEEA. This CDR3 contains 16 residues. The CDR3 sequence: CASSPLRDRLYYEQYF. DNA of the CDR3: TGTGCCAGCAGCCCCCTCCGGGACAGGCTCTACTACGAGCAGTACTTC.

The chain carries TRBV4-3 and TRBJ2-7, with 9 positions matching TRBD1. CDR1 LGHNA and CDR2 YSLEER come from the germline V gene. V shed 4 bases, J shed 6 bases, and the junction held 7 bases outside the gene matches. The CDR3 is 14 amino acids. CDR3 protein: CASSPELTGGEQYF. The CDR3 DNA reads TGCGCCAGCAGCCCCGAACTGACAGGGGGCGAGCAGTACTTC.

This clone appeared once. The J gene is TRBJ2-5, the V gene TRBV4-2; 8 bases map to TRBD2. CDR1 is LGHNA and CDR2 is YNFKEQ in the germline V gene. The J segment lost 5 bases and the V segment lost 1 base, leaving 18 bases of the junction unmatched. The CDR3 is 19 amino acids. The CDR3 sequence: CASSQGRGGAGDYSETQYF. DNA of the CDR3: TGTGCCAGCAGCCAAGGGAGGGGTGGAGCGGGGGACTACTCTGAGACCCAGTACTTC.

The chain employs TRBV11-1 and TRBJ2-7, with 12 bases matching TRBD2. The CDR3 has 16 amino acids. CDR1 and CDR2 (germline): SGHAT, FQDESV (reference sequence). J was trimmed by 2 bases and V by 0 bases; bases with no gene match: 2. As DNA, the CDR3 is TGTGCCAGCAGCTTAGCGCCTAGCGGGGGGGCCTACGAGCAGTACTTC. Translated: CASSLAPSGGAYEQYF.

This chain links TRBV6-4 with TRBJ2-6; D unresolved. CDR3 length: 17 residues. CDR1 MRHNA and CDR2 SNTAGT come from the germline V gene. Trimming removed 6 bases from V and 0 bases from J, with 15 bases in between. The CDR3 region has the DNA TGTGCCAGCAGCGGACGACAAGCAGGCTCTGGGGCCAACGTCCTGACTTTC. Protein product: CASSGRQAGSGANVLTF.

The genes are TRBV27 and TRBJ2-1; 8 nucleotides align to TRBD1. V lost 4 bases, J lost 7 bases, and 6 bases stayed unmatched. The CDR3 runs to 14 residues. The germline gives CDR1 MNHEY, CDR2 SMNVEV (reference sequence). The CDR3 spells CASSYTTGENEQFF. In DNA, the CDR3 is TGTGCCAGCAGTTACACGACAGGGGAGAATGAGCAGTTCTTC.

This sequence joins TRBV5-1 and TRBJ1-1; tentatively, D is TRBD1 (6 bases). The CDR3 consists of 13 residues. V was trimmed by 0 bases and J by 13 bases, leaving 16 bases between them. The germline CDR1 and CDR2 sequences are SGHRS and YFSETQ. The CDR3: CASSLASGQGGFF. The CDR3 DNA is TGCGCCAGCAGCTTGGCCTCGGGACAAGGAGGTTTCTTT.

V usage is TRBV6-1 and J usage is TRBJ2-3, with D possibly TRBD1 on 6 matching bases. This CDR3 has 15 amino acids. CDR1 MNHNS and CDR2 SASEGT come from the germline V gene. The V and J ends lost 1 base and 1 base respectively, with 9 bases between them. Here the CDR3 reads CASSEEGDGTDTQYF. The CDR3 region has the DNA TGTGCCAGCAGTGAAGAGGGGGACGGCACAGATACGCAGTATTTT.

The gene calls are TRBV7-7 and TRBJ2-5; 12 bases fit TRBD2. CDR1 SSHAT and CDR2 FNYEAQ come from the germline V gene (reference sequence). V was clipped by 4 bases and J by 6 bases; unmatched bases: 6. The CDR3 loop spans 15 amino acids. The DNA of the CDR3 is TGTGCCAGCAGCTCCCCGACTAGCGGGGGACAGACCCAGTACTTC. Amino acid sequence: CASSSPTSGGQTQYF.

The chain uses TRBV5-6 and TRBJ1-4; maybe TRBD1 (5 bases). The CDR3 is 14 amino acids. V lost 1 base and J lost 3, with 7 bases in between. Per the germline V gene, CDR1 is SGHDT and CDR2 is YYEEEE. The CDR3 loop is CASSLRGANEKLFF. CDR3 bases: TGTGCCAGCAGCTTGCGGGGGGCTAATGAAAAACTGTTTTTT.

The chain combines TRBV5-5 with TRBJ2-1, with no clear D. This CDR3 is 12 amino acids long. Trimming shortened V by 1 base and J by 7 bases, and 6 bases separated the two germline ends. In germline, CDR1 is SGHKS, CDR2 YYEKEE (reference sequence). The CDR3 loop reads CASSLSWNEQFF. The CDR3 region has the DNA TGTGCCAGCAGCTTGTCGTGGAATGAGCAGTTCTTC.

J is TRBJ2-2 and V is TRBV7-6; D could derive from TRBD1 or TRBD2 (6 bases each). Germline assignment: CDR1 SGHVS and CDR2 FNYEAQ. Trimming took 6 bases from V and 5 from J, leaving 13 bases between them. CDR3 length: 14 amino acids. CDR3 sequence: CASREGQGTGELFF. In DNA, the CDR3 is TGTGCCAGCAGGGAGGGGCAGGGGACCGGGGAGCTGTTTTTT. Drawing the rest from reference TRBV7-6 and TRBJ2-2, the complete variable domain is GAGVSQSPRYKVTKRGQDVALRCDPISGHVSLYWYRQALGQGPEFLTYFNYEAQQDKSGLPNDRFSAERPEGSISTLTIQRTEQRDSAMYRCASREGQGTGELFFGEGSRLTVL.

This chain connects TRBV2 to TRBJ1-5; TRBD1 might be the D (5 bases). Germline CDR1 and CDR2: SNHLY and FYNNEI. The CDR3 spans 14 residues. The V end was cut by 4 bases, the J end by 3 bases, with 10 bases between. The CDR3 nucleotides are TGTGCCAGCAGTGGTGACAGCGCCAATCAGCCCCAGCATTTT. This sequence encodes CASSGDSANQPQHF.

The rearrangement joins TRBV30 to TRBJ2-3; D ambiguous. The germline V gene encodes CDR1 GTSNPN and CDR2 SVGIG (reference sequence). V was shortened by 1 base and J by 0 bases, with 8 bases between the two germline ends. The CDR3 length is 14 residues. The chain's CDR3 is CAWSDALSTDTQYF. CDR3 DNA: TGTGCCTGGAGTGATGCACTCAGCACAGATACGCAGTATTTT.

The V and J genes are TRBV19 and TRBJ1-6; no definite D call. Germline-derived CDR1 and CDR2 are LNHDA and SQIVND (reference sequence). The CDR3 extends over 12 amino acids. V was clipped by 2 bases and J by 10 bases, with 6 bases between them. CDR3 loop: CASSISQSPLHF. In DNA form, the CDR3 reads TGTGCCAGTAGTATATCGCAGTCACCCCTCCACTTT.